A single sample gave rise to the 20 T cell receptor beta chains below, sequenced in a study of blood T cell repertoires in COVID-19 (dated by TCRdb to about 2020). The library relied on the immunoSEQ multiplex PCR assay. As stored in TCRdb, this immuneACCESS dataset retains in-frame rearrangements with V and J assigned. A fraction of the clones does not appear; measured against another copy, unresolved V genes explain less than half of the discrepancy, and the remainder lacks a known reason. In this sample the table shows around 130,000 clones, 87% of which occur a single time. The top ten clones comprise around 3.6% of the sample. The sample comprised peripheral blood. These receptors came from a woman aged 55 to 70 with acute or convalescent COVID-19.

The V call is TRBV5-1, the J call TRBJ2-3, with TRBD2 matching over 10 bases. The CDR3 consists of 16 residues. The V and J ends lost 2 bases and 3 bases, in that order; junction bases with no gene match: 6. Germline V gene data show CDR1 as SGHRS and CDR2 as YFSETQ. Written as DNA, the CDR3 is TGCGCCAGCAGCTTCGCTAGCGGGAGTACAACAGATACGCAGTATTTT. Its translation is CASSFASGSTTDTQYF.

The chain combines TRBV7-3 with TRBJ2-3; maybe TRBD1 (6 bases). Germline loops: CDR1 SGHTA, CDR2 FQGTGA. The CDR3 sequence is 15 residues long. Trimming cost V 1 base and J 3 bases, with 11 bases left between them. CDR3: CASSLRATGTDTQYF. CDR3 sequence (DNA): TGTGCCAGCAGCTTAAGAGCAACAGGGACAGATACGCAGTATTTT.

The rearrangement uses TRBV10-3 and TRBJ2-3, with 8 bases identical to TRBD2. CDR1 is ENHRY, CDR2 SYGVKD, per germline. This CDR3 comprises 18 residues. The V segment lost 2 bases and the J segment 1 base; nucleotides outside the gene matches: 11. The CDR3, as DNA: TGTGCCATCAGTGAGCGACGCGGCGGGGGGACCCGCACAGATACGCAGTATTTT. This gives the protein CAISERRGGGTRTDTQYF.

This chain connects TRBV5-4 to TRBJ2-1; D is ambiguous. CDR3 length: 15 residues. Between the trimmed V and J ends, which lost 3 bases and 0 bases, there was a span of 10 bases. Germline values: CDR1 SGHNT, CDR2 YYREEE (reference sequence). CDR3 amino acids: CASSSPASSYNEQFF. The CDR3 DNA reads TGTGCCAGCAGCTCTCCCGCGAGCTCCTACAATGAGCAGTTCTTC.

The J gene is TRBJ1-5, the V gene TRBV2; possible D gene TRBD1, 5 bases. The CDR3 is 13 amino acids. The V gene's germline CDR1 is SNHLY and CDR2 FYNNEI. V was pared by 6 bases and J by 5 bases, with 11 bases between. The CDR3 region is CASSPSGHQPQHF. CDR3 bases: TGTGCCAGCAGCCCGTCAGGGCATCAGCCCCAGCATTTT.

V usage is TRBV18 and J usage is TRBJ1-1, with unresolved D. The V end was cut by 2 bases, the J end by 0 bases, with 10 bases between. Germline V gene data show CDR1 as KGHSH and CDR2 as LQKENI. This CDR3 has 15 amino acids. The CDR3 here is CASSPGVTLNTEAFF. For the CDR3, the DNA is TGTGCCAGCTCACCAGGAGTTACCCTGAACACTGAAGCTTTCTTT. Variable domain in full (rest from reference TRBV18 and TRBJ1-1): NAGVMQNPRHLVRRRGQEARLRCSPMKGHSHVYWYRQLPEEGLKFMVYLQKENIIDESGMPKERFSAEFPKEGPSILRIQQVVRGDSAAYFCASSPGVTLNTEAFFGQGTRLTVV.

The chain recombines TRBV28 with TRBJ2-3; weak D call: TRBD2 (6 bases). Deletions cut 6 bases from V and 0 bases from J, with 16 bases between. Per germline, CDR1 MDHEN and CDR2 SYDVKM. CDR3 size: 16 residues. Written as DNA, the CDR3 is TGTGCCAGCAGGATAGCGGACACGACTAGCACAGATACGCAGTATTTT. This codes for CASRIADTTSTDTQYF.

The genes are TRBV15 and TRBJ1-4; D remains ambiguous. Trimming shortened V by 3 bases and J by 3 bases, and 5 bases separated the two germline ends. CDR1 is LNHNV, CDR2 YYDKDF, per germline (reference sequence). The length of the CDR3 is 13 residues. The DNA for the CDR3 is TGTGCCACCAGCAGGGCCTCTAATGAAAAACTGTTTTTT. This translates into CATSRASNEKLFF.

This clone was observed once. This chain connects TRBV2 to TRBJ2-7; 10 nucleotides line up with TRBD2. Germline loops: CDR1 SNHLY, CDR2 FYNNEI. The CDR3 loop spans 15 amino acids. V gave up 6 bases and J gave up 1 base; unmatched junction bases: 6. The CDR3 DNA reads TGTGCCAGCAGATCTAGCGGGAGAGGTTCCTACGAGCAGTACTTC. Protein sequence: CASRSSGRGSYEQYF.

This clone was observed a single time. V gene TRBV20-1 combines with J gene TRBJ2-5; D call uncertain. The ends were cut back, 3 bases at V and 5 bases at J, with 7 bases in the middle. The germline gives CDR1 DFQATT, CDR2 SNEGSKA (reference sequence). The CDR3 contains 11 residues. This CDR3 reads CSARMQETQYF. Written as DNA, the CDR3 is TGCAGTGCTAGGATGCAGGAGACCCAGTACTTC.

The chain recombines TRBV9 with TRBJ1-2; D is ambiguous. Deletions cut 0 bases from V and 4 bases from J, with 13 bases between. In germline, CDR1 is SGDLS, CDR2 YYNGEE. The CDR3 is 15 residues long. CDR3 in amino acids: CASSVDGQLLYGYTF. CDR3 in DNA: TGTGCCAGCAGCGTAGATGGGCAACTCCTCTATGGCTACACCTTC.

The chain combines TRBV6-5 with TRBJ1-1; perhaps TRBD1 as D (5 bases). The ends were cut back, 3 bases at V and 0 bases at J, with 11 bases in the middle. The CDR3 extends over 15 amino acids. Germline V lookup: CDR1 MNHEY, CDR2 SVGAGI. The DNA for the CDR3 is TGTGCCAGCAGTTATTCCAGGGCCGTGAACACTGAAGCTTTCTTT. Its translation: CASSYSRAVNTEAFF.

The gene calls are TRBV6-6 and TRBJ1-3; 10 bases align to TRBD1. The V gene end was trimmed by 7 bases and the J gene end by 2 bases; junction bases not matched to a gene: 14. Germline V gives CDR1 MNHNY, CDR2 SVGAGI (reference sequence). The CDR3 covers 18 residues. The CDR3 bases are TGTGCCAGCACTCGGTCGGGACAGGGGCAAATGGCTGGAAACACCATATATTTT. This sequence encodes CASTRSGQGQMAGNTIYF.

The chain carries TRBV23-1 and TRBJ2-5; D uncertain. TRBV23-1 is marked as an open reading frame, function uncertain. CDR3 length: 16 residues. V was clipped by 7 bases and J by 4 bases, with 22 bases between them. Here the CDR3 reads CASNHPGGTPLETQYF. Written as DNA, the CDR3 is TGCGCCAGCAATCATCCTGGCGGAACTCCATTAGAGACCCAGTACTTC.

The gene calls are TRBV9 and TRBJ2-5; 11 bases line up with TRBD2. The ends lost 0 bases at V and 2 bases at J; junction bases unmatched: 6. This CDR3 has 17 residues. Germline V gives CDR1 SGDLS, CDR2 YYNGEE. CDR3 sequence: CASSVDPSGGLQETQYF. CDR3 nucleotides: TGTGCCAGCAGCGTAGATCCTAGCGGGGGGTTACAAGAGACCCAGTACTTC. The full variable domain, its missing parts supplied by reference TRBV9 and TRBJ2-5, is DSGVTQTPKHLITATGQRVTLRCSPRSGDLSVYWYQQSLDQGLQFLIQYYNGEERAKGNILERFSAQQFPDLHSELNLSSLELGDSALYFCASSVDPSGGLQETQYFGPGTRLLVL.

V usage is TRBV24-1 and J usage is TRBJ2-1; 7 nucleotides align to TRBD1. Unmatched junction bases numbered 7, after V lost 5 bases and J lost 4 bases. In germline, CDR1 is KGHDR, CDR2 SFDVKD. The CDR3 sequence is 15 residues long. Here the CDR3 reads CATSGFGQAYNEQFF. CDR3 DNA: TGTGCCACCAGTGGATTTGGACAGGCATACAATGAGCAGTTCTTC.

The chain recombines TRBV23-1 with TRBJ2-1; D might be TRBD1 (6 bases). TRBV23-1 is filed as an ORF, its function uncertain. CDR3 size: 15 residues. Trimming left V 3 bases short and J 7 bases short, with 16 bases between. CDR3 nucleotides: TGCGCCAGCAGTCACCCGGGAAGGGGGTTGAATGAGCAGTTCTTC. It codes for CASSHPGRGLNEQFF.

V usage is TRBV5-4 and J usage is TRBJ2-1; D not certain. V lost 4 bases to trimming and J lost 8 bases, with 13 bases between them. Germline CDR1 is SGHNT and CDR2 is YYREEE (reference sequence). The CDR3 consists of 13 residues. As DNA, the CDR3 is TGTGCCAGCAGCCCCGTAATGGCCGATGAGCAGTTCTTC. Translation: CASSPVMADEQFF.

The chain has TRBV12-3 or TRBV12-4 and TRBJ1-2, with D possibly being TRBD1 (5 bases). This CDR3 has 12 amino acids. V was cut by 2 bases and J by 8 bases, with 9 bases left in between. CDR3 amino acids: CASSLWGDGYTF. The DNA of the CDR3 is TGTGCCAGCAGTTTATGGGGGGACGGCTACACCTTC.

CDR3 region: CASSLPRGKDTQYF. The CDR3 DNA sequence: TGTGCCAGCAGCTTACCCCGGGGGAAAGATACGCAGTATTTT. This chain uses TRBV7-9 with TRBJ2-3, with D perhaps matching TRBD2 (6 bases). Germline CDR1 reads SEHNR; CDR2 reads FQNEAQ (reference sequence). Deletions cut 2 bases from V and 5 bases from J, with 11 bases between. CDR3 length: 14 amino acids.